The sequence of this T cell receptor (beta chain) was determined in a study of T-cell reconstitution after alpha-beta-depleted transplantation in children. This clonotype was observed a handful of times. Its antigen is still unknown. Germline V lookup: CDR1 SGHVS, CDR2 FQNEAQ. This CDR3 is built from 15 residues. Trimming cost V 1 base and J 0 bases, with 9 bases left between them. Broader study findings: Elevated TCRbeta diversity at day 60 was traced, in some patients, to surviving recipient T cells and thymic progenitors. There were reportedly several hundred expanded graft clones from which alpha-beta T cells came about two months after transplant. It was newly produced T cells that mostly accounted for T-cell counts and diversity one year after transplant.

The authors prepared the TCRbeta library with unique molecular identifiers. MiXCR, applied by TCRdb to the PCR reads, yields one record per CDR3 protein. The table shows 300,000 to 400,000 distinct CDR3 sequences, with 15% to 20% occurring only once. The V call is TRBV7-8, the J call TRBJ1-1; maybe TRBD1 (5 bases). This material consisted of PBMCs, mostly from graft donor cells, taken 360 days after TCRalphabeta/CD19-depleted stem cell transplant. This sequence was found in a male patient between 2 and 10 years old who had a stem cell transplant for acute lymphoblastic leukemia, so the T cells may come from the graft donor. The CDR3 spells CASSLVETVNTEAFF. As DNA, the CDR3 is TGTGCCAGCAGCTTAGTGGAGACAGTGAACACTGAAGCTTTCTTT.